The clone carrying this TCR beta chain was seen only a few times. Its cognate antigen is unknown. The CDR3 sequence is 17 residues long. Germline CDR1 and CDR2: MNHNY and SVGAGI (reference sequence). After removal of 7 bases from V and 0 bases from J, the junction contained 8 bases not matched to a gene. The entry originates in a study of T-cell memory formation after mild COVID-19. On the study more broadly: TCR clustering was largely donor specific.

The TCR alpha and TCR beta cDNA libraries, bearing sample barcodes and UMIs, were generated by 5'RACE using constant-segment primers. TCRdb reprocessed the 5' RACE reads via MiXCR and lists one record per CDR3 protein. The sample lists roughly 370,000 distinct CDR3 sequences, roughly 15% seen once, with roughly a fifth in the top ten. Study-wide results and limits: CD4+ bias marked clones expanding day 15 to 37, unlike balanced contracting clones. CD4+ clones that contracted lay mainly in CM and EM; CD8+ ones lay in EMRA.

The sequence derives from a man aged 18 to 35 who had mild COVID-19 (a few samples of this study predate the infection). Cell type and time point are not known. The chain recombines TRBV6-6 with TRBJ2-6; 8 bases map to TRBD1. Sequencing input: PBMCs or a T cell subset sorted from them (not recorded which). The CDR3 spells CASIARDRHSGANVLTF. Here the CDR3 DNA reads TGTGCCAGCATCGCCCGGGACAGGCACTCTGGGGCCAACGTCCTGACTTTC.